This T cell receptor beta chain was documented in a study of T cell repertoires in cytomegalovirus infection. For the study at large: Public TCR beta signatures indicated both CMV infection and matching HLA type.

One entry per CDR3 protein results from TCRdb running MiXCR on the reads. The sample consists of 900,000 to 950,000 distinct CDR3 sequences, approximately 31% of them appearing once. The V end was cut by 3 bases, the J end by 7 bases, with 17 bases between. This CDR3 contains 16 residues. Germline values: CDR1 SGDLS, CDR2 YYNGEE. About this clonotype: As yet, its antigen is unknown.

This TCR came from a human donor in good health (CMV status not recorded). Some clones in this sample may be carry-over from other donors' samples. This material consisted of cultured CD8+ T cells from PBMCs, taken from culture after CMV antigen stimulation. This rearrangement joins TRBV9 to TRBJ1-6; D gene uncertain. The CDR3: CASSGADGHLNSPLHF. CDR3 DNA: TGTGCCAGCAGCGGGGCGGACGGTCATCTAAATTCACCCCTCCACTTT.